The clone carrying this T cell receptor beta chain appeared a few times. The germline gives CDR1 MNHEY, CDR2 SVGAGI. Germline trimming cut 6 bases from V and 8 bases from J; bases unmatched to any gene: 12. The CDR3 covers 14 residues. The source of the sample is a study of blood T cell repertoires in COVID-19. Study background: Samples representing acute and convalescent COVID-19 were sourced from the United States, Italy and Spain. In each case, the material was cDNA or gDNA derived from T cells, B-cell-depleted T cells, or PBMCs.

In the source study's methods: The assay estimated nucleated cells by amplifying reference gene primers. Profiling relied on immunoSEQ multiplex PCR, and the TCRdb table lists in-frame clones only, not all of them. That table gives V, J and clone size, and the DNA gave D and trimming. Of about 380,000 clones listed, approximately 81% are singletons. The material sequenced was peripheral blood. This receptor was obtained from a woman younger than 30 with acute or convalescent COVID-19. J is TRBJ1-2 and V is TRBV6-5, with 7 bases matching TRBD1. The CDR3 DNA is TGTGCCAGCAGCCGGCGGACAGGCCTGGGGGGCTACACCTTC. Its translation is CASSRRTGLGGYTF.